This T cell receptor beta chain comes out of a study of T cells after yellow fever vaccination. Study conclusions and caveats: By day 5 rather than day 15, the secondary response had peaked, though it was weaker. Repertoires obtained by FACS sorting could include abundant clonotypes that entered as contaminants from the bulk population.

V was pared by 2 bases and J by 3 bases, with 11 bases between. Germline assignment: CDR1 SGHRS and CDR2 YFSETQ. The CDR3 totals 14 residues. As for this clonotype: The antigen is not known.

One entry per CDR3 protein results from TCRdb running MiXCR on the 5' RACE reads. The sample lists about 300,000 distinct CDR3 sequences; 8.7% were seen once. The source is a man between 18 and 35 years old who received the YFV17D yellow fever vaccine. The sample here was CD4+ T cells sorted from PBMCs, taken 5 days after the yellow fever booster vaccination. V is TRBV5-1 and J is TRBJ1-1, with D possibly TRBD1 on 5 matching bases. In DNA form, the CDR3 reads TGCGCCAGCAGCTTTGCCGGAGGGGACACTGAAGCTTTCTTT. This translates into CASSFAGGDTEAFF.